This record concerns one T cell receptor (beta chain) sequence. As yet, its antigen is unknown. Produced via immunoSEQ multiplex PCR; TCRdb's table is partial and in-frame only. There are more than 150,000 clones in the sample; 80% to 90% occur only once, and under 15% lies in the top ten. These data belong to a study of radiation and T cells in renal cell carcinoma. Broader study findings: From baseline, blood top tumor clonotypes peaked at 2 weeks post-radiation.

The CDR3 runs 13 residues. Germline V gives CDR1 LNHDA, CDR2 SQIVND (reference sequence). V lost 3 bases to trimming and J lost 4 bases; unmatched junction nucleotides: 3. The time point here: blood 2 weeks post-SBRT. Treatment: 15 Gy SBRT to primary tumor, nephrectomy 4 weeks later. The tumor was a clear cell renal cell carcinoma. The material was blood, obtained from a patient whose treatment included radiotherapy and nephrectomy. The rearrangement uses TRBV19 and TRBJ2-7, with 7 bases lining up with TRBD1. This clonotype was sampled from a woman aged 50 to 60 with renal cell carcinoma. CDR3 nucleotides: TGTGCCAGTAGTATCGACAGGGAGTACGAGCAGTACTTC. This codes for CASSIDREYEQYF.